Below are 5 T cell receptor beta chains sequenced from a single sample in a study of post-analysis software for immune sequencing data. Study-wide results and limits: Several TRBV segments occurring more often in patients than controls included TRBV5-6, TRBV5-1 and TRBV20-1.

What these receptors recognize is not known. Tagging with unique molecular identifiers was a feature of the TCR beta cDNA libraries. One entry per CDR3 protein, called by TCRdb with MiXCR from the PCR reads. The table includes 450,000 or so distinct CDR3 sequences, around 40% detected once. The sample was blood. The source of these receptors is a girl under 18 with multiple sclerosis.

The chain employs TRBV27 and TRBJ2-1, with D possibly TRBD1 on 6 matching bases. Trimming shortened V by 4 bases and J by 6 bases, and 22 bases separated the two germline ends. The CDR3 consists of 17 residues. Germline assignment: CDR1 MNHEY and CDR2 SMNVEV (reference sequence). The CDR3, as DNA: TGTGCCAGCAGTTCCATGTCAGGGGATAAGGCGGTCAATGAGCAGTTCTTC. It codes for CASSSMSGDKAVNEQFF.

For the CDR3, the DNA is TGTGCCAGCAGTTACCGCGACAGGGGTGAAAGTCAGCCCCAGCATTTT. This encodes CASSYRDRGESQPQHF. The chain links TRBV28 to TRBJ1-5; TRBD1 matches 8 bases. Germline CDR1 MDHEN, CDR2 SYDVKM. CDR3 length equals 16 residues. The V gene end was trimmed by 4 bases and the J gene end by 6 bases; junction bases not matched to a gene: 11.

As DNA, the CDR3 is TGTGCCACCAGTGATTCATGGGGGAGCTCTGGGGCCAACGTCCTGACTTTC. Translated, it gives CATSDSWGSSGANVLTF. The V gene is TRBV24-1, the J gene TRBJ2-6; D might be TRBD1 or TRBD2, each matching 5 bases. This CDR3 is 17 amino acids long. The germline V gene has CDR1 KGHDR and CDR2 SFDVKD. Trimming left V 2 bases short and J 0 bases short, with 10 bases between.

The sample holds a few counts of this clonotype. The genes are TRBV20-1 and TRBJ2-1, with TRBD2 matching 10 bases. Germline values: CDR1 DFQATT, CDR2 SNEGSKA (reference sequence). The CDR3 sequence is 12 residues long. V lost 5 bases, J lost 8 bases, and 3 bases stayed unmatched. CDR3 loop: CSAQREGDEQFF. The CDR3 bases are TGCAGTGCTCAGCGGGAGGGGGATGAGCAGTTCTTC.

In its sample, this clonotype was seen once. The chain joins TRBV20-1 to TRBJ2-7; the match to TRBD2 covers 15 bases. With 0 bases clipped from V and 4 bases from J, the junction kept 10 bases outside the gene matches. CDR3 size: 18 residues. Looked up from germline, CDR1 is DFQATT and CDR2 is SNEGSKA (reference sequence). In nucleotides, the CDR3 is TGCAGTGCTAGAGATAGGACTAGCGGGAGGGGACCACGGTACGAGCAGTACTTC. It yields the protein CSARDRTSGRGPRYEQYF.